A single sample is the source of the 12 T cell receptor beta chains below, sequenced in a study of cytomegalovirus exposure and HLA in healthy donors. Sequenced by immunoSEQ multiplex PCR; TCRdb stores in-frame clones only, minus some. The data show some 140,000 clones, about 90% seen once. The source material was PBMCs. These receptors originate from a man aged 18 to 30 in good health and CMV-seronegative.

The V gene is TRBV19, the J gene TRBJ1-1, with D possibly being TRBD1 (5 bases). The CDR3 length is 16 residues. From germline, CDR1 is LNHDA and CDR2 SQIVND (reference sequence). Trimming removed 1 base at V and 3 bases at J, with 15 bases between. CDR3 amino acids: CASSIVLQGRHTEAFF. DNA for the CDR3: TGTGCCAGTAGTATAGTCCTCCAGGGTAGGCACACTGAAGCTTTCTTT.

This chain connects TRBV14 to TRBJ1-5, with a weak D call TRBD1 (5 bases). CDR1 and CDR2 (germline): SGHDN, FVKESK. V was shortened by 6 bases and J by 0 bases, with 18 bases between the two germline ends. There are 17 residues in the CDR3. The CDR3 coding sequence is TGTGCCAGCAGGAGCGCGGGGGTAGGTTATAGCAATCAGCCCCAGCATTTT. Translation: CASRSAGVGYSNQPQHF.

This chain links TRBV29-1 with TRBJ2-2; 12 bases agree with TRBD2. The CDR3 extends over 15 amino acids. CDR1 is SQVTM and CDR2 is ANQGSEA in the germline V gene. Trimming removed 6 bases from V and 4 bases from J; junction bases left unmatched: 6. This CDR3 is CSVLGLAGSTGELFF. CDR3 DNA: TGCAGCGTCCTCGGACTAGCGGGGTCCACCGGGGAGCTGTTTTTT.

J is TRBJ1-2 and V is TRBV7-8; D gene ambiguous. CDR1 is SGHVS, CDR2 FQNEAQ, per germline. The CDR3 runs 14 residues. The V end lost 5 bases, the J end lost 4 bases, and 14 bases lay between the germline ends. CDR3 nucleotide sequence: TGTGCCAGCAGCCCCCTCTCGGGGAGCTATGGCTACACCTTC. Amino acids: CASSPLSGSYGYTF.

V and J are TRBV7-2 and TRBJ1-3; D not resolved. V lost 5 bases to trimming and J lost 3 bases, with 11 bases between them. CDR1 SGHTA and CDR2 FQGNSA come from the germline V gene. This CDR3 spans 14 amino acids. The CDR3 coding sequence is TGTGCCAGCAGCCCAATGGGAGTTGGAAACACCATATATTTT. This sequence encodes CASSPMGVGNTIYF.

The genes are TRBV7-9 and TRBJ2-1, with 11 positions matching TRBD2. Trimming took 3 bases from V and 8 from J; bases not matched to a gene: 6. Germline values: CDR1 SEHNR, CDR2 FQNEAQ (reference sequence). This CDR3 has 15 residues. The CDR3 DNA follows: TGTGCCAGCAGCTTCCTAGCGGGAGGCGGGGATGAGCAGTTCTTC. Its protein is CASSFLAGGGDEQFF. Together with reference TRBV7-9 and TRBJ2-1, the CDR3 gives the full variable domain: DTGVSQNPRHKITKRGQNVTFRCDPISEHNRLYWYRQTLGQGPEFLTYFQNEAQLEKSRLLSDRFSAERPKGSFSTLEIQRTEQGDSAMYLCASSFLAGGGDEQFFGPGTRLTVL.

The chain joins TRBV6-1 to TRBJ1-5; D call uncertain. Germline V gene lookup returns CDR1 MNHNS and CDR2 SASEGT. The CDR3 spans 13 residues. Between the trimmed V and J ends, which lost 6 bases and 7 bases, there was a span of 13 bases. The DNA for the CDR3 is TGTGCCAGCAGCCCCTTCCAGTGGCAGCCCCAGCATTTT. This gives the protein CASSPFQWQPQHF.

V and J are TRBV9 and TRBJ2-7; 8 nucleotides line up with TRBD2. Per germline, CDR1 SGDLS and CDR2 YYNGEE. With V trimmed by 0 bases and J by 1 base, 6 bases remained unmatched. This CDR3 is built from 16 residues. The CDR3 reads CASSVGSGAGSYEQYF. Here the CDR3 DNA reads TGTGCCAGCAGCGTAGGTAGCGGGGCGGGGTCCTACGAGCAGTACTTC. Variable domain in full (rest from reference TRBV9 and TRBJ2-7): DSGVTQTPKHLITATGQRVTLRCSPRSGDLSVYWYQQSLDQGLQFLIQYYNGEERAKGNILERFSAQQFPDLHSELNLSSLELGDSALYFCASSVGSGAGSYEQYFGPGTRLTVT.

This rearrangement joins TRBV7-8 to TRBJ2-2, with 7 bases identical to TRBD1. V lost 5 bases and J lost 3; bases outside the gene matches: 12. The CDR3 sequence is 17 residues long. Germline V gene data show CDR1 as SGHVS and CDR2 as FQNEAQ. CDR3 DNA sequence: TGTGCCAGCAGCCCTAACCACAGGGGAAGGGACACCGGGGAGCTGTTTTTT. It specifies CASSPNHRGRDTGELFF.

The V gene is TRBV19, the J gene TRBJ1-3; tentatively, D is TRBD1 (6 bases). The CDR3 has 16 residues. The ends were cut back, 6 bases at V and 0 bases at J, with 15 bases in the middle. CDR1 LNHDA and CDR2 SQIVND come from the germline V gene (reference sequence). CDR3 nucleotides: TGTGCCAGTAGCCGAGGACAGTTTAACTCTGGAAACACCATATATTTT. Protein product: CASSRGQFNSGNTIYF.

V and J are TRBV5-6 and TRBJ1-2; the D gene is possibly TRBD1 (5 bases). The germline CDR1 and CDR2 sequences are SGHDT and YYEEEE. This CDR3 contains 16 residues. The V end lost 4 bases, the J end lost 3 bases, and 19 bases lay between the germline ends. The CDR3 DNA follows: TGTGCCAGCAGCCTGATTGTAGGGGAATTCGACTATGGCTACACCTTC. Translating it yields CASSLIVGEFDYGYTF.

This clone came up a few times. The chain recombines TRBV25-1 with TRBJ1-5; 8 bases match TRBD1. CDR1 and CDR2 (germline): MGHDK, SYGVNS. V was pared by 4 bases and J by 9 bases, with 5 bases of the junction left unmatched. The CDR3 runs to 13 residues. CDR3 in amino acids: CASSATQGGPQHF. The CDR3 DNA follows: TGTGCCAGCAGTGCAACACAGGGGGGGCCCCAGCATTTT.